Presented here are 28 T cell receptor beta chains from one specimen sequenced in a study of identical twins. TCRdb analysed the 5' RACE reads with MiXCR anew, one entry per CDR3 protein. Seen here are a few hundred thousand distinct CDR3 sequences, 24% observed once, and the top ten hold about 2.7%. A further study also used this sample, focusing on T cells expressing NK-cell markers.

Material: CD4+ T cells sorted from blood. The receptor set was obtained from a woman between 18 and 29 years old in good health.

This clonotype was detected ten times or more. V is TRBV6-6 and J is TRBJ1-2; TRBD1 agrees at 7 bases. CDR1 and CDR2 from the germline V gene are MNHNY and SVGAGI (reference sequence). The CDR3 loop spans 12 amino acids. V was clipped by 10 bases and J by 2 bases; unmatched bases: 4. As DNA, the CDR3 is TGTGCCACCATGACAGGGAACTATGGCTACACCTTC. It yields the protein CATMTGNYGYTF.

The chain carries TRBV6-2 or TRBV6-3 and TRBJ2-1; 8 positions agree with TRBD2. The CDR3 length is 13 residues. The germline V gene has CDR1 MNHEY and CDR2 SVGEGT. J gave up 6 bases and V 6 bases, and 4 bases lay outside the gene matches. The CDR3 protein is CASRLGGANEQFF. DNA of the CDR3: TGTGCCAGCAGACTCGGGGGGGCCAATGAGCAGTTCTTC.

This clonotype was seen only a few times. The V and J genes are TRBV10-3 and TRBJ2-7; D is perhaps TRBD2 (6 bases). From germline, CDR1 is ENHRY and CDR2 SYGVKD. Trimming removed 11 bases from V and 0 bases from J, with 14 bases in between. This CDR3 spans 13 amino acids. The CDR3: CAVHPGGSYEQYF. In nucleotides, the CDR3 is TGTGCCGTCCACCCCGGGGGCTCCTACGAGCAGTACTTC.

V and J are TRBV12-3 or TRBV12-4 and TRBJ2-1, with D possibly matching TRBD2 (7 bases). V lost 3 bases and J lost 7, with 16 bases in between. This CDR3 is 15 amino acids long. CDR3 protein: CASSFWGGAGNEQFF. The CDR3 region has the DNA TGTGCCAGCAGTTTCTGGGGGGGGGCCGGGAATGAGCAGTTCTTC.

There are a few counts of this clonotype. V gene TRBV12-3 or TRBV12-4 combines with J gene TRBJ2-3, with D possibly being TRBD1 (5 bases). The CDR3 totals 14 residues. V was shortened by 2 bases and J by 2 bases, with 8 bases between the two germline ends. As DNA, the CDR3 is TGTGCCAGCAGTTTAAACAGGATCACAGATACGCAGTATTTT. It encodes CASSLNRITDTQYF.

The chain combines TRBV18 with TRBJ2-7, with D perhaps matching TRBD2 (5 bases). Per germline, CDR1 KGHSH and CDR2 LQKENI. The CDR3 loop spans 13 amino acids. The V gene lost 6 bases and the J gene lost 5 bases, with 14 bases spanning the gap. This CDR3 is CASSGGLLNEQYF. The CDR3, as DNA: TGTGCCAGCTCTGGCGGGCTTCTGAACGAGCAGTACTTC. Combining the CDR3 with reference TRBV18 and TRBJ2-7 gives the whole variable domain NAGVMQNPRHLVRRRGQEARLRCSPMKGHSHVYWYRQLPEEGLKFMVYLQKENIIDESGMPKERFSAEFPKEGPSILRIQQVVRGDSAAYFCASSGGLLNEQYFGPGTRLTVT.

This clonotype occurred a few times. V is TRBV12-3 or TRBV12-4 and J is TRBJ2-1; a weak D match, TRBD2 (7 bases). Trimming pared 1 base from V and 4 bases from J, leaving 14 bases between. The CDR3 length is 16 residues. The CDR3 DNA reads as TGTGCCAGCAGTTTAGTGGGGGGGCGAGATTACAATGAGCAGTTCTTC. It codes for CASSLVGGRDYNEQFF.

This clonotype was recorded many times. The V gene is TRBV2, the J gene TRBJ2-5; D unresolved. This CDR3 has 11 amino acids. Per the germline V gene, CDR1 is SNHLY and CDR2 is FYNNEI. V was clipped by 2 bases and J by 5 bases, with 3 bases between them. The CDR3 spells CASSELETQYF. DNA for the CDR3: TGTGCCAGCAGTGAATTGGAGACCCAGTACTTC. Using reference TRBV2 and TRBJ2-5 for the parts outside the CDR3, the full variable domain is EPEVTQTPSHQVTQMGQEVILRCVPISNHLYFYWYRQILGQKVEFLVSFYNNEISEKSEIFDDQFSVERPDGSNFTLKIRSTKLEDSAMYFCASSELETQYFGPGTRLLVL.

This clonotype was seen a few times. The V gene is TRBV6-2 or TRBV6-3, the J gene TRBJ1-5; no clear D gene. The ends were cut back, 2 bases at V and 6 bases at J, with 11 bases in the middle. The CDR3 totals 14 residues. CDR1 MNHEY and CDR2 SVGEGT come from the germline V gene. The DNA for the CDR3 is TGTGCCAGCAGTTACGAGGGCTTCGGTCAGCCCCAGCATTTT. It yields the protein CASSYEGFGQPQHF.

V usage is TRBV10-3 and J usage is TRBJ2-1; TRBD2 aligns across 7 bases. V was pared by 4 bases and J by 5 bases, with 5 bases of the junction left unmatched. Germline V CDR1 and CDR2: ENHRY, SYGVKD. The CDR3 is 14 amino acids. In nucleotides, the CDR3 is TGTGCCATCAGTGTCTCTAGCGGCGACAATGAGCAGTTCTTC. Its protein is CAISVSSGDNEQFF.

Comments on this clonotype: Mismatch with germline at one junction end may stem from a read error. This chain uses TRBV12-3 or TRBV12-4 with TRBJ2-7; no reliable D call. The CDR3 loop spans 15 amino acids. CDR3 in DNA: TGTGTCAGCAGTTTAGCCCCTAAACCCTTCTACGAGCAGTACTTC. Protein: CVSSLAPKPFYEQYF.

The rearrangement joins TRBV29-1 to TRBJ2-1; 7 nucleotides match TRBD1. The germline V gene has CDR1 SQVTM and CDR2 ANQGSEA. This CDR3 contains 12 residues. V was clipped by 4 bases and J by 3 bases; unmatched bases: 0. CDR3 bases: TGCAGCGTTGGACAGGGCTACAATGAGCAGTTCTTC. Protein sequence: CSVGQGYNEQFF.

This clonotype came up a few times. The chain joins TRBV12-3 or TRBV12-4 to TRBJ2-7; D is uncertain. The CDR3 spans 15 residues. V was cut by 1 base and J by 3 bases, with 13 bases left in between. The CDR3 DNA reads as TGTGCCAGCAGTTTAGAACTTGGACGGATCTACGAGCAGTACTTC. Encoded protein: CASSLELGRIYEQYF.

This clonotype was observed a handful of times. V gene TRBV29-1 combines with J gene TRBJ1-2; TRBD1 agrees at 10 bases. V dropped 3 bases and J dropped 4; count of bases not matched to a gene: 11. The CDR3 has 16 amino acids. The germline V gene encodes CDR1 SQVTM and CDR2 ANQGSEA. The CDR3 DNA is TGCAGCGTTGAGGGCGGGACAGGGGCCTCGATCTATGGCTACACCTTC. Amino acid sequence: CSVEGGTGASIYGYTF.

The CDR3 coding sequence is TGTGCCAGCAAACGACAGACTAATTCACCCCTCCACTTT. Encoded protein: CASKRQTNSPLHF. The rearrangement joins TRBV14 to TRBJ1-6; possible D gene TRBD1, 5 bases. This CDR3 is built from 13 residues. Germline loops: CDR1 SGHDN, CDR2 FVKESK. V shed 7 bases and J shed 6 bases, with 10 bases lying between them.

This clonotype was observed a handful of times. This chain uses TRBV10-3 with TRBJ2-7; tentative D call: TRBD2 (5 bases). V was trimmed by 3 bases and J by 2 bases, leaving 5 bases between them. The CDR3 is 12 residues long. In germline, CDR1 is ENHRY, CDR2 SYGVKD. The CDR3 DNA sequence: TGTGCCATCAGTGACGGGACCTACGAGCAGTACTTC. Its translation: CAISDGTYEQYF.

This clonotype was seen many times. This rearrangement joins TRBV11-2 to TRBJ1-1, with D perhaps TRBD1 (5 bases). The CDR3 loop spans 15 amino acids. Germline V CDR1 and CDR2: SGHAT, FQNNGV. Trimming stripped 0 bases from V and 1 base from J, with 9 bases between. The CDR3 sequence: CASSLEPGQNTEAFF. For the CDR3, the DNA is TGTGCCAGCAGCTTAGAGCCAGGACAGAACACTGAAGCTTTCTTT.

This clonotype was counted between two and nine times. The chain has TRBV20-1 and TRBJ1-4; no reliable D call. The CDR3 length is 14 residues. V was pared by 6 bases and J by 8 bases, with 19 bases between. Per the germline V gene, CDR1 is DFQATT and CDR2 is SNEGSKA (reference sequence). CDR3 protein: CSARRSRRGEKLFF. The CDR3 DNA reads TGCAGTGCAAGAAGGTCCCGCCGGGGAGAAAAACTGTTTTTT.

There are a few counts of this clonotype. V usage is TRBV9 and J usage is TRBJ2-3; unclear D gene. Looked up from germline, CDR1 is SGDLS and CDR2 is YYNGEE. The length of the CDR3 is 13 residues. V dropped 3 bases and J dropped 5 bases, with 10 bases sitting between them. This chain's CDR3 is CASSAYVRDTQYF. The CDR3 nucleotides are TGTGCCAGCAGCGCATACGTTAGAGATACGCAGTATTTT.

This chain connects TRBV20-1 to TRBJ2-1; possibly TRBD2 for D (5 bases). CDR3 length: 14 amino acids. Germline CDR1 DFQATT, CDR2 SNEGSKA (reference sequence). V was trimmed by 3 bases and J by 0 bases, leaving 9 bases between them. DNA of the CDR3: TGCAGTGCTAGGAGGGTTAGCTCCTACAATGAGCAGTTCTTC. This codes for CSARRVSSYNEQFF.

This clonotype was counted between two and nine times. The rearrangement links TRBV11-3 to TRBJ1-1; D gene uncertain. This CDR3 has 13 residues. The germline gives CDR1 SGHNT, CDR2 YENEEA. V lost 1 base and J lost 6, with 9 bases in between. CDR3 residues: CASSLGLRPEAFF. The CDR3 region has the DNA TGTGCCAGCAGCTTAGGGTTACGTCCTGAAGCTTTCTTT.

The CDR3, as DNA: TGTGCCAGCGGGGGTAGAGTGAGAGAGCAGTACTTC. It yields the protein CASGGRVREQYF. The rearrangement joins TRBV28 to TRBJ2-7; possibly TRBD1 or TRBD2 for D (5 bases each). CDR1 is MDHEN, CDR2 SYDVKM, per germline. Trimming cost V 8 bases and J 7 bases, with 15 bases left between them. The CDR3 contains 12 residues.

This clonotype was counted only a few times. The V call is TRBV9, the J call TRBJ1-5; maybe TRBD1 (5 bases). Germline CDR1 is SGDLS and CDR2 is YYNGEE. V dropped 4 bases and J dropped 2 bases, with 13 bases sitting between them. The CDR3 totals 15 residues. The CDR3 nucleotides read TGTGCCAGCAGCCCCACGGGGGGAGGCAATCAGCCCCAGCATTTT. This codes for CASSPTGGGNQPQHF.

The rearrangement joins TRBV7-6 to TRBJ2-2; D is undetermined. This CDR3 comprises 15 residues. Germline V gives CDR1 SGHVS, CDR2 FNYEAQ. Deletions cut 7 bases from V and 4 bases from J, with 16 bases between. In DNA, the CDR3 is TGTGCCAGCACTTTGGCGGCCCCGGGCACCGGGGAGCTGTTTTTT. It yields the protein CASTLAAPGTGELFF.

This clonotype was counted only a few times. Here the CDR3 reads CSALTSGRSVGQTQYF. In DNA, the CDR3 is TGCAGTGCTCTGACTAGCGGGAGGTCGGTGGGACAGACCCAGTACTTC. The chain is built from TRBV20-1 and TRBJ2-5, with 13 bases lining up with TRBD2. This CDR3 spans 16 amino acids. CDR1 is DFQATT, CDR2 SNEGSKA, per germline (reference sequence). V shed 5 bases, J shed 6 bases, and the junction held 12 bases outside the gene matches.

V gene TRBV4-3 combines with J gene TRBJ2-3; 9 bases line up with TRBD2. V trimming: 1 base; J trimming: 5 bases; junction bases outside the gene matches: 7. Per germline, CDR1 LGHNA and CDR2 YSLEER. The CDR3 has 16 amino acids. In nucleotides, the CDR3 is TGCGCCAGCAGCCAAGTCGCGGGAGGGCGAGGAGATACGCAGTATTTT. Translating gives CASSQVAGGRGDTQYF.

This clonotype was counted a few times. The chain combines TRBV20-1 with TRBJ2-1, with 12 bases identical to TRBD2. Losses at the gene ends were 6 bases for V and 8 bases for J; bases not matched to a gene: 11. Germline values: CDR1 DFQATT, CDR2 SNEGSKA (reference sequence). The CDR3 contains 15 residues. CDR3 residues: CSAHTASGRVDEQFF. The CDR3, as DNA: TGCAGTGCGCATACCGCTAGCGGGAGGGTGGATGAGCAGTTCTTC.

This sequence joins TRBV2 and TRBJ2-3; a weak D match, TRBD1 (6 bases). This CDR3 has 13 amino acids. Trimming took 8 bases from V and 6 from J, leaving 15 bases between them. In germline, CDR1 is SNHLY, CDR2 FYNNEI. CDR3 nucleotide sequence: TGTGCCAGCGGAGTTCTTAGGGGGGATACGCAGTATTTT. It translates to CASGVLRGDTQYF.